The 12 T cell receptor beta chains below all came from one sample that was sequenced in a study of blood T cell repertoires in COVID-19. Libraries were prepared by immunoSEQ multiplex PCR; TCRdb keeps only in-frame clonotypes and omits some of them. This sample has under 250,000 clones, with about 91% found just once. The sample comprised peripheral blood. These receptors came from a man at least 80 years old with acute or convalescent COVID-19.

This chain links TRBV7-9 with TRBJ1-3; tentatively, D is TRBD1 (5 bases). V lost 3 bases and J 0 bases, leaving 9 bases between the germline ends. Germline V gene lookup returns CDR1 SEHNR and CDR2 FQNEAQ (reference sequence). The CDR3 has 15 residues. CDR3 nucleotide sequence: TGTGCCAGCAGCTTTCGGGGGAGCTCTGGAAACACCATATATTTT. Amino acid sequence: CASSFRGSSGNTIYF.

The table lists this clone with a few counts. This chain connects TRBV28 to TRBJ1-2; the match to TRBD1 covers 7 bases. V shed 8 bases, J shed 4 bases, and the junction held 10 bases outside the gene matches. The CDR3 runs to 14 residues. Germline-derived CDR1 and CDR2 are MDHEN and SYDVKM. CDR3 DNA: TGTGCCAGCGGAAATACAGGGGTTAGCTATGGCTACACCTTC. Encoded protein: CASGNTGVSYGYTF.

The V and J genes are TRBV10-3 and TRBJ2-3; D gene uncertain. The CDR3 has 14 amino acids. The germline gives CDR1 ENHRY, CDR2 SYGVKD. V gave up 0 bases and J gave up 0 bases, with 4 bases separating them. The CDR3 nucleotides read TGTGCCATCAGTGAGTCGACTAGCACAGATACGCAGTATTTT. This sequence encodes CAISESTSTDTQYF.

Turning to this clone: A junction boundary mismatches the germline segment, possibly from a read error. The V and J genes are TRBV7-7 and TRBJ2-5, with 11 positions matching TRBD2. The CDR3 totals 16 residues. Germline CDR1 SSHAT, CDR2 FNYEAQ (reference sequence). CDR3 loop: CASSLATSGSRETQYF. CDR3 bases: TGTGCTAGCAGCTTAGCTACTAGCGGGAGTAGAGAGACCCAGTACTTC.

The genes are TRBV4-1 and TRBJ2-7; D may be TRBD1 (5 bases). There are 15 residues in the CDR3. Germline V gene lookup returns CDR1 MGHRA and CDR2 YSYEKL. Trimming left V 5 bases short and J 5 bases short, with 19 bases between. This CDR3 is CASSREGVGGHEQYF. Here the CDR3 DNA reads TGCGCCAGCAGCAGAGAAGGGGTCGGTGGCCACGAGCAGTACTTC.

CDR3 amino acids: CASTSGGGELFF. The CDR3 DNA reads TGTGCCAGCACCTCCGGTGGCGGGGAGCTGTTTTTT. The J gene is TRBJ2-2, the V gene TRBV3-1 (or the pseudogene TRBV3-2); D is uncertain. Trimming pared 7 bases from V and 7 bases from J, leaving 10 bases between. Per germline, CDR1 LGHDT and CDR2 YNNKEL (reference sequence). The CDR3 extends over 12 amino acids.

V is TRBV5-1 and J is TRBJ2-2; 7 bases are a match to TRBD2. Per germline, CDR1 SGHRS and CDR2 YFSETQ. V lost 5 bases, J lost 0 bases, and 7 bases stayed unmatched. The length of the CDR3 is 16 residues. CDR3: CASRTSTQTNTGELFF. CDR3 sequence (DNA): TGCGCCAGCAGGACTAGCACACAGACGAACACCGGGGAGCTGTTTTTT.

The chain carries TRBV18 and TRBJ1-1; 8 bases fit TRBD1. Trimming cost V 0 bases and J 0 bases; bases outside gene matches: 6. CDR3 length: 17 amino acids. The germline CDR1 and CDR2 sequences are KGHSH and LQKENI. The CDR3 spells CASSPPLQGGVNTEAFF. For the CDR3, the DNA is TGTGCCAGCTCACCACCCCTACAGGGGGGGGTGAACACTGAAGCTTTCTTT.

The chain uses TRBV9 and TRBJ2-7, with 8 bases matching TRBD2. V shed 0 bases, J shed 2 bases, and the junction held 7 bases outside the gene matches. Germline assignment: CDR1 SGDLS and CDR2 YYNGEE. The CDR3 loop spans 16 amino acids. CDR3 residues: CASSVEASGSPYEQYF. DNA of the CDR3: TGTGCCAGCAGCGTAGAGGCTAGCGGGTCCCCCTACGAGCAGTACTTC.

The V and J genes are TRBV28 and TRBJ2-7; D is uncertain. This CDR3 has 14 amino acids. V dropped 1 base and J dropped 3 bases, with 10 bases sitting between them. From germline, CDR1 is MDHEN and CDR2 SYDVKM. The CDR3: CASSLSGRIYEQYF. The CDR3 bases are TGTGCCAGCAGTTTATCTGGCAGAATCTACGAGCAGTACTTC.

The CDR3 DNA reads as TGTGCCAGTAGTCGACAGGGAAACTATGGCTACACCTTC. This encodes CASSRQGNYGYTF. This chain connects TRBV19 to TRBJ1-2, with 7 bases matching TRBD1. Looked up from germline, CDR1 is LNHDA and CDR2 is SQIVND (reference sequence). This CDR3 is built from 13 residues. Germline trimming cut 5 bases from V and 2 bases from J; bases unmatched to any gene: 2.

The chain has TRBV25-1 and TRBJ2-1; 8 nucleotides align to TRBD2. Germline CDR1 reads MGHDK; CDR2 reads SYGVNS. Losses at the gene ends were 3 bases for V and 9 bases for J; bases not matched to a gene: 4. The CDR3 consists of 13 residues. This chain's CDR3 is CASSDSLAGEQFF. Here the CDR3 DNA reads TGTGCCAGCAGTGATTCTCTAGCGGGTGAGCAGTTCTTC.